This T cell receptor beta chain was recovered during a study of T cell changes during pregnancy in multiple sclerosis (dated by TCRdb to the late 2010s). Regarding the research as a whole: Changes in the T cell repertoire over the course of pregnancy were examined in this study in women with multiple sclerosis.

The germline V gene supplies CDR1 MRHNA and CDR2 SNTAGT. Spanning cysteine to phenylalanine, the CDR3 consists of 15 amino acids. Just the 45-base CDR3 DNA is kept, in frame starting at base 1. At the junction V is shortened by 0 bases and J by 7 bases, with 10 bases in between. Library preparation employed the immunoSEQ multiplex PCR assay. In TCRdb, the immuneACCESS table is reduced to in-frame sequences with V and J assigned. These tables do not hold every clone; where another copy was compared, an unresolved V gene accounts for under half, and the others remain unexplained. This sample holds around 19,000 clones; 85% were observed only once. 7.5% to 10% of the sample is in the top ten clones. In regard to this clone: What antigen it recognizes has not been identified. Base quality data are lacking; no much larger clone is found one base away.

Material: CD8+ T cells from peripheral blood mononuclear cells, obtained after pregnancy. This sequence was found in a female donor with multiple sclerosis, enrolled in a pregnancy study. The sequence is built from TRBV6-4 and TRBJ1-6; the D gene remains uncertain. The sequenced DNA: TGTGCCAGCAGTGACTCGAACGGGAACAATTCACCCCTCCACTTT. Its coded protein is CASSDSNGNNSPLHF.